One sample yielded the 23 T cell receptor beta chains listed below, sequenced in a study of regulatory T cells in long-lasting Graves disease. Stated time point: persistent/refractory GD, antithyroid drugs over 5 years with positive TRAb. The TCR library was made from RNA extracted from PBMCs. Arm-PCR of CDR3 regions and iRepertoire HTBI primers were the basis on which TCR beta libraries were built. TCRdb independently ran MiXCR on the multiplex PCR reads; one entry per CDR3 protein. The data hold around 400,000 distinct CDR3 sequences, with 20% to 30% observed a single time. Here the sequenced sample was peripheral blood mononuclear cells (PBMCs), taken when the disease was refractory, from a patient treated with antithyroid drugs. Receptors originate from a female donor with Graves disease.

This clonotype has only a few counts. The chain employs TRBV15 and TRBJ1-2, with 9 bases lining up with TRBD1. The ends lost 0 bases at V and 3 bases at J; junction bases unmatched: 5. The CDR3 has 16 amino acids. Germline lookup yields CDR1 LNHNV and CDR2 YYDKDF (reference sequence). CDR3 in amino acids: CATSRDTGGADYGYTF. The CDR3 bases are TGTGCCACCAGCAGAGACACAGGGGGCGCGGACTATGGCTACACCTTC.

The chain recombines TRBV20-1 with TRBJ2-5, with D possibly being TRBD2 (5 bases). The V gene's germline CDR1 is DFQATT and CDR2 SNEGSKA (reference sequence). The ends were cut back, 4 bases at V and 5 bases at J, with 14 bases in the middle. CDR3 size: 13 residues. The CDR3 coding sequence is TGCAGTGCTATAATTGACGGGGAGGAGACCCAGTACTTC. Translated: CSAIIDGEETQYF.

This clonotype was observed a handful of times. The chain uses TRBV3-2 and TRBJ1-1; the D call in the table, TRBD1, was not verified against the DNA. TRBV3-2 is reported as a pseudogene. The CDR3 covers 18 residues. The CDR3 spells CASSPLTPNLTVNTEAFF. CDR3 sequence (DNA): TGTGCCAGCAGCCCCCTTACCCCCAACCTTACCGTGAACACTGAAGCTTTCTTT.

Here the CDR3 reads CASSRGGGGYEQYF. CDR3 nucleotide sequence: TGTGCCAGCAGTCGAGGGGGCGGTGGCTACGAGCAGTACTTC. The chain is built from TRBV28 and TRBJ2-7, with 7 nucleotides matching TRBD1. CDR3 length: 14 amino acids. J gave up 3 bases and V 5 bases, and 7 bases lay outside the gene matches. Per the germline V gene, CDR1 is MDHEN and CDR2 is SYDVKM.

The chain employs TRBV10-3 and TRBJ2-3; TRBD1 is a possible D gene (6 bases). The CDR3 is 14 amino acids. Germline loops: CDR1 ENHRY, CDR2 SYGVKD. The V and J ends lost 3 bases and 2 bases respectively, with 9 bases between them. This CDR3 is CAISDQGYTDTQYF. CDR3 nucleotide sequence: TGTGCCATCAGTGACCAGGGGTACACAGATACGCAGTATTTT.

Comment on this clonotype: A read error may be the cause here, since a much bigger clone is one base away. J is TRBJ1-2 and V is TRBV15; 8 bases map to TRBD1. V was clipped by 5 bases and J by 8 bases; unmatched bases: 13. The CDR3 extends over 15 amino acids. Germline CDR1 is LNHNV and CDR2 is YYDKDF (reference sequence). The CDR3 reads CATSCLPDRVWGYTF. The CDR3 DNA follows: TGTGCCACCAGCTGCCTCCCGGACAGGGTCTGGGGCTACACCTTC.

The rearrangement joins TRBV10-3 to TRBJ2-2; TRBD1 aligns across 12 bases. Trimming removed 10 bases from V and 7 bases from J; junction bases left unmatched: 13. Per germline, CDR1 ENHRY and CDR2 SYGVKD. The CDR3 sequence is 16 residues long. The CDR3, as DNA: TGTGCCACCTTGGACCGGGACAGGGGGCCGAGCGGGGAGCTGTTTTTT. It encodes CATLDRDRGPSGELFF.

This chain joins TRBV7-2 and TRBJ2-6, with D perhaps TRBD1 (5 bases). Trimming took off 3 bases at V and 0 bases at J, with 18 bases between the two ends. CDR3 length: 19 amino acids. The germline V gene encodes CDR1 SGHTA and CDR2 FQGNSA. The CDR3 sequence: CASSFFEGRAYSGANVLTF. CDR3 coding DNA: TGTGCCAGCAGCTTTTTTGAAGGCAGGGCTTACTCTGGGGCCAACGTCCTGACTTTC.

The V call is TRBV11-2, the J call TRBJ1-2, with D unclear. Trimming took 2 bases from V and 4 from J, leaving 17 bases between them. CDR1 is SGHAT, CDR2 FQNNGV, per germline. CDR3 length equals 16 residues. The CDR3 nucleotides are TGTGCCAGCAGCTTATGGTCCGGGAACTGGGGCTATGGCTACACCTTC. Amino acid sequence: CASSLWSGNWGYGYTF.

This clonotype has just a few counts. This chain links TRBV6-1 with TRBJ2-2, with TRBD1 matching 10 bases. The CDR3 spans 16 residues. Germline V gives CDR1 MNHNS, CDR2 SASEGT. Trimming removed 6 bases from V and 1 base from J; junction bases left unmatched: 5. The CDR3 DNA is TGTGCCAGCAGAGACAGGGGGCAAATGAACACCGGGGAGCTGTTTTTT. Protein product: CASRDRGQMNTGELFF.

The chain links TRBV7-2 to TRBJ2-7; 11 nucleotides align to TRBD2. Germline assignment: CDR1 SGHTA and CDR2 FQGNSA. Trimming took 6 bases from V and 0 from J; bases not matched to a gene: 10. The CDR3 runs 17 residues. The CDR3: CASSPPTSGASSYEQYF. In DNA form, the CDR3 reads TGTGCCAGCAGTCCGCCGACTAGCGGGGCAAGCTCCTACGAGCAGTACTTC. Combining the CDR3 with reference TRBV7-2 and TRBJ2-7 gives the whole variable domain GAGVSQSPSNKVTEKGKDVELRCDPISGHTALYWYRQSLGQGLEFLIYFQGNSAPDKSGLPSDRFSAERTGGSVSTLTIQRTQQEDSAVYLCASSPPTSGASSYEQYFGPGTRLTVT.

The J gene is TRBJ1-1, the V gene TRBV18, with a possible D match to TRBD1 (6 bases). Germline V lookup: CDR1 KGHSH, CDR2 LQKENI. With 5 bases removed from V and 0 bases from J, the gap between germline ends came to 7 bases. The CDR3 is 13 residues long. CDR3 bases: TGTGCCAGCTCAGACAGGCTGAACACTGAAGCTTTCTTT. It is translated as CASSDRLNTEAFF.

Notes on this clonotype: No conserved phenylalanine or tryptophan is present at the end of the CDR3, so a read error is the likely explanation. The DNA is omitted, as the CDR3 cannot be located on it reliably, and the CDR3 follows TCRdb's listing. The J gene is TRBJ2-7, the V gene TRBV28; the table's TRBD2 call for D was not verified on the DNA. The V gene's germline CDR1 is MDHEN and CDR2 SYDVKM. A total of 10 residues make up the CDR3, ends included. This CDR3 reads CASPWPGLAG.

Remarks on this clonotype: This sequence may be a read error, since a much larger clone differs from it by one base. The V gene is TRBV7-3, the J gene TRBJ2-5; 7 nucleotides agree with TRBD1. Germline CDR1 is SGHTA and CDR2 is FQGTGA. This CDR3 is 15 amino acids long. The CDR3 here is CASSVQGPVQETQHF. Written as DNA, the CDR3 is TGTGCCAGCAGCGTACAGGGGCCAGTACAAGAGACCCAGCACTTC.

This clonotype was seen repeatedly, ten times or more. This rearrangement joins TRBV7-2 to TRBJ2-5; 9 bases match TRBD2. There are 14 residues in the CDR3. In germline, CDR1 is SGHTA, CDR2 FQGNSA. V was clipped by 6 bases and J by 4 bases; unmatched bases: 6. The CDR3 coding sequence is TGTGCCAGCAGAAGCGGGAGGTTGGGAGAGACCCAGTACTTC. This encodes CASRSGRLGETQYF.

Ten or more counts support this clonotype. The chain recombines TRBV27 with TRBJ1-1; TRBD1 is a possible D gene (5 bases). The germline V gene encodes CDR1 MNHEY and CDR2 SMNVEV (reference sequence). Trimming removed 1 base from V and 0 bases from J, with 18 bases in between. The CDR3 covers 18 residues. The CDR3 protein is CASSLYGWGDPMNTEAFF. CDR3 nucleotide sequence: TGTGCCAGCAGTTTATACGGATGGGGGGACCCCATGAACACTGAAGCTTTCTTT.

This chain connects TRBV27 to TRBJ2-1; TRBD2 matches at 9 bases. Germline CDR1 is MNHEY and CDR2 is SMNVEV (reference sequence). The CDR3 has 17 residues. V was pared by 4 bases and J by 7 bases, with 14 bases of the junction left unmatched. CDR3 sequence reads: CASSSPIVSGRSNEQFF. The CDR3 nucleotides read TGTGCCAGCAGTTCCCCCATAGTGAGCGGGAGGAGTAATGAGCAGTTCTTC.

V gene TRBV5-1 combines with J gene TRBJ1-5; D ambiguous. The V gene lost 2 bases and the J gene lost 3 bases, with 9 bases spanning the gap. From germline, CDR1 is SGHRS and CDR2 YFSETQ. CDR3 length equals 14 residues. The CDR3, as DNA: TGCGCCAGCAGCTTCGGCGGATACAATCAGCCCCAGCATTTT. Translated: CASSFGGYNQPQHF.

This clonotype has a count of ten or more. V gene TRBV28 combines with J gene TRBJ1-5; weak D call: TRBD1 (6 bases). The ends were cut back, 6 bases at V and 1 base at J, with 19 bases in the middle. This CDR3 comprises 17 residues. Germline assignment: CDR1 MDHEN and CDR2 SYDVKM. CDR3 sequence reads: CASRPHIGGRSNQPQHF. The CDR3 nucleotides are TGTGCCAGCAGACCACACATCGGGGGGCGCAGCAATCAGCCCCAGCATTTT.

This clonotype appeared many times. The rearrangement links TRBV12-3 or TRBV12-4 to TRBJ1-2; D ambiguous. The V end was cut by 3 bases, the J end by 5 bases, with 7 bases between. The CDR3 is 12 amino acids. The CDR3 reads CASSFWGYGYTF. CDR3 bases: TGTGCCAGCAGTTTCTGGGGTTATGGCTACACCTTC.

The table lists this clonotype with many counts. The CDR3 DNA follows: TGTGCCAGCACGGACAGCCTCCAAGAGACCCAGTACTTC. Translation: CASTDSLQETQYF. The chain uses TRBV7-2 and TRBJ2-5; tentative D call: TRBD1 (6 bases). There are 13 residues in the CDR3. V was cut by 7 bases and J by 1 base, with 10 bases left in between. Germline loops: CDR1 SGHTA, CDR2 FQGNSA. Supplemented by reference TRBV7-2 and TRBJ2-5, the full variable domain reads GAGVSQSPSNKVTEKGKDVELRCDPISGHTALYWYRQSLGQGLEFLIYFQGNSAPDKSGLPSDRFSAERTGGSVSTLTIQRTQQEDSAVYLCASTDSLQETQYFGPGTRLLVL.

This clonotype was counted many times. V usage is TRBV20-1 and J usage is TRBJ2-5; 15 nucleotides align to TRBD2. Germline-derived CDR1 and CDR2 are DFQATT and SNEGSKA (reference sequence). V was clipped by 6 bases and J by 1 base; unmatched bases: 12. This CDR3 is 18 amino acids long. The CDR3 DNA sequence: TGCAGTGCACTCAATTTGGGACTAGCGGGGGGAATCCAAGAGACCCAGTACTTC. Translating it yields CSALNLGLAGGIQETQYF.

This chain joins TRBV14 and TRBJ2-7, with D perhaps matching TRBD2 (5 bases). Germline V gives CDR1 SGHDN, CDR2 FVKESK. CDR3 length: 13 residues. V lost 3 bases and J lost 12, with 18 bases in between. Here the CDR3 reads CASSQGTSPPRYF. CDR3 nucleotides: TGTGCCAGCAGCCAGGGAACTAGTCCACCCCGGTACTTC.